This T cell receptor beta chain was captured by sequencing in a study of post-analysis software for immune sequencing data. About the study: Secondary progressive, relapsing-remitting and progressive-relapsing multiple sclerosis were among the included disease courses.

Findings and limits, study-wide: About five TRBV segments were more frequent in patients than controls; TRBV5-6, TRBV5-1 and TRBV20-1 belonged to this group. Controls significantly exceeded multiple sclerosis patients in normalized Chao1 diversity. Analysis by F measure revealed that same-batch samples clustered strongly together.

Libraries were made from TCR beta cDNA, and they carried unique molecular identifiers. The authors obtained some 500,000 cDNA molecules from approximately 1 to 10 million T cells. TCRdb called the PCR reads again in MiXCR, with one record for every CDR3 protein. Counted here are about half a million distinct CDR3 sequences, approximately 34% occurring once; the ten biggest clones make up approximately 6%. CDR1 and CDR2 from the germline V gene are SEHNR and FQNEAQ (reference sequence). CDR3 length: 14 residues. About this clonotype itself: Antigen unknown.

The chain links TRBV7-9 to TRBJ2-5, with 7 bases aligning to TRBD1. The J call may not be correct, given that the DNA end is closer to TRBJ2-1. The sequencing input was blood. This clonotype was sampled from a girl between 2 and 17 years old with multiple sclerosis. This CDR3 reads CASSQGQYQETQFF. The CDR3 nucleotides are TGTGCCAGCAGCCAGGGACAGTACCAAGAGACCCAGTTCTTC.